Sequencing of this TCR beta chain was carried out in a study of human T cells and chemical hapten exposure listed by TCRdb under 2021. Regarding the complete study: For sensitization, 2% DPC in acetone was applied to a roughly 2 cm by roughly 2 cm area of upper inner arm skin. For TCR sequencing, blood came from approximately 29 alopecia patients at anywhere from one to four time points (pre-sensitization, 2, 6 and 24 weeks). Patch testing on the upper back used Finn chambers containing 0.01% DPC, with scoring done after 6 days according to International Contact Dermatitis Research Group standards. The study tracked peripheral blood TCR repertoire changes in vivo during primary and secondary sensitization to the hapten diphenylcyclopropenone (DPC) in alopecia patients. The patient cohort, mostly female, included alopecia areata with under or over 50% scalp involvement, alopecia totalis and alopecia universalis. Weekly therapeutic DPC doses were additionally applied to the scalp of patients throughout the roughly 24-week study period. Libraries were combined into a pool for sequencing, and differences in TCR yield between samples came mainly from small differences in library volumes within the pool. Blood samples were taken from patients before sensitization (week 0) and then at 2, 6 and about 24 weeks after DPC sensitization.

Sequences SGHAT (CDR1) and FQNNGV (CDR2) are obtained from the germline V gene. The CDR3 goes from the cysteine to the phenylalanine over 14 residues. Here the CDR3 DNA is all that survives: 42 bases in frame from base 1. V drops 5 bases and J drops 4 bases, leaving 13 bases in between. The research as a whole found: Compared with pre-sensitization or healthy control sets, expanded TCRs formed significantly more large CDR3 similarity clusters, which is consistent with antigen-driven responses. Alopecia, a presumed autoimmune disease, was present in all patients, so the immune response of the patients might differ from that of healthy individuals. After repeated subsampling, the strength of the expansion versus patch-test correlation and the threshold at which it became significant changed. The number of TCRs above 1 in 1000 frequency did not change with DPC sensitization; there was no evidence of global repertoire structure alterations. The number of PT1 expanded TCRs positively correlated with patch test score, significant at thresholds 8, 16 and 32 but not 4.

The sample's time point label, decoded: patch test 3, about 24 weeks after DPC sensitization. In light of the paper, this sample's treatment or condition label describes: therapeutic diphenylcyclopropenone sensitization with weekly scalp DPC. At every patch-test visit, the blood draw took place before the patch test was put on. To be eligible, patients had to be aged 18 to 70, diagnosed with alopecia and judged suitable for DPC therapy, while pregnant patients were excluded. Total RNA was isolated from unfractionated whole blood collected in Tempus Blood RNA tubes. The protocol used for the library was RACE. TCRdb shows the sequencer as NextSeq 500. During library preparation, unique molecular identifiers were attached to individual cDNA molecules so that TCRs could be counted quantitatively and reproducibly. Each blood RNA sample was used to sequence both TCR alpha and TCR beta chains. For the original study's pipeline: The median number of TCRs per sample was over 85,000, ranging from roughly 20,000 to 700,000. The Decombinator software suite was used to annotate the V, J and CDR3 of the TCR reads. To make PS versus PT1 abundance plots, every sample was subsampled to the same number of TCRs (28,000). Expanded TCRs were defined as absent before sensitization and observed at least eight times at the 2-week time point. TCRdb passed the public sequencing reads through fastp at Q25 and MiXCR, retaining productive beta sequences. Identical CDR3 proteins give one entry, which carries the most common genes and DNA. TCRdb's processing, not the study's, gives the V and J calls here. In all, the sample holds about 160,000 distinct CDR3 sequences, and approximately 30% of those were seen once. Under 2.5% of the sample is taken by the ten largest.

Notes on this clonotype: Its target antigen remains unknown. Nothing much larger sits one base from this clone, and base qualities are not available.

Recombination joined TRBV11-2 with TRBJ2-3, with the D gene uncertain. Here the sequenced sample was whole blood, taken in connection with sensitization to the hapten diphenylcyclopropenone (DPC). This TCR derives from a woman aged 18-29 years with alopecia areata. Some clones in this sample may be carry-over from other donors' samples. This receptor has the CDR3 CASSRSLSADTQYF. DNA sequence: TGTGCCAGCAGCCGAAGCTTATCCGCAGATACGCAGTATTTT.